The source of this T cell receptor (beta chain) is a study of post-analysis software for immune sequencing data. Broader study findings: Compared against controls, patients with multiple sclerosis displayed significantly lower normalized Chao1 diversity. Several TRBV segments (TRBV5-6, TRBV5-1 and TRBV20-1 among them) occurred more frequently in patients than in controls.

CDR3 size: 20 residues. Germline-derived CDR1 and CDR2 are MNHNS and SASEGT. The V segment lost 6 bases and the J segment 0 bases; nucleotides outside the gene matches: 14. This clonotype has only a few counts. Its antigen is currently unknown. Carried by the TCR beta cDNA libraries were unique molecular identifiers. TCRdb itself ran the PCR reads through MiXCR, one entry per CDR3 protein. The repertoire holds hundreds of thousands of distinct CDR3 sequences, with roughly 38% as singletons. The rearrangement uses TRBV6-1 and TRBJ2-1; 13 bases align to TRBD2. Sequences were obtained from blood. The sequence derives from a girl under 10 years old with multiple sclerosis. The CDR3 nucleotides are TGTGCCAGCAGGACCAGGGGGCGGCGGACTAGCGGGAGCTCCTACAATGAGCAGTTCTTC. This translates into CASRTRGRRTSGSSYNEQFF.